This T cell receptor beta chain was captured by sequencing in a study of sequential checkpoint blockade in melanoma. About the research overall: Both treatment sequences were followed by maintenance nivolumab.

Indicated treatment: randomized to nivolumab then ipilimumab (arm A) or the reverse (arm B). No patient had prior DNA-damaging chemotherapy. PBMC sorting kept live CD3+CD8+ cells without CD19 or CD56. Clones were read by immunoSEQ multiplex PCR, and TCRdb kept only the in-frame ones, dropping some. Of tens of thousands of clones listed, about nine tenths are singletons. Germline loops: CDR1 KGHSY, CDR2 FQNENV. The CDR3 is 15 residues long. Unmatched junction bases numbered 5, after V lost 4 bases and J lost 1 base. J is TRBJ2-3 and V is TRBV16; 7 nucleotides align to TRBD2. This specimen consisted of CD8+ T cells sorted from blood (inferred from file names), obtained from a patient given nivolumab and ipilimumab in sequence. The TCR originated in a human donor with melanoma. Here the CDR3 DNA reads TGTGCCAGCAGCCCAAGTCGGGAGGGCACAGATACGCAGTATTTT. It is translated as CASSPSREGTDTQYF. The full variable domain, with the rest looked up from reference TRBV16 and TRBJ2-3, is GEEVAQTPKHLVRGEGQKAKLYCAPIKGHSYVFWYQQVLKNEFKFLISFQNENVFDETGMPKERFSAKCLPNSPCSLEIQATKLEDSAVYFCASSPSREGTDTQYFGPGTRLTVL.